This T cell receptor beta chain was identified during a study of blood T cells in healthy people across ages (dated by TCRdb to about 2015). In the study overall: In model experiments, template switching captured about one uniquely barcoded TCR beta cDNA molecule for every two T cells. Using deep sequencing normalized with unique cDNA molecular identifiers, the study measured how TCR beta repertoire diversity changes with age. Donors were grouped into four age groups: young (average 16 years), middle-aged (roughly 40), aged (around 60) and long-lived (just over 80). For two donors (one aged 18 to 29 and one aged 80 or older), the study analyzed two additional independent replicas of 1 million unique cDNA reads from the same blood draw. What the study reported, not specific to this receptor: Compared with the aged group, the long-lived group had more naive CD4+ T cells, fewer expanded clones and increased TCR diversity, a pattern suggesting age selection. There was a strong correlation between observed TCR beta diversity and the percentage of naive T cells measured by flow cytometry. Because profiling used bulk unsorted PBMCs, naive and antigen-experienced compartments could not be compared conclusively. Observed TCR beta diversity per million T cells fell roughly linearly with age, and a significant reduction was already apparent by age about 38. Estimates of total diversity based on one million sequenced T cells were regarded as lower bounds and as underestimates. Donor CMV infection status was unknown, potentially confounding age-related changes in expanded clonotypes.

This clonotype was detected ten times or more. It has no known antigen specificity. Base quality data are lacking; no much larger clone is found one base away. The germline V gene sets CDR1 to SGHDT and CDR2 to YYEEEE. The CDR3 starts with the cysteine, ends with the phenylalanine, and has 14 residues. Of the read, only the CDR3 DNA is kept; its 42 bases are in frame from base 1. V drops 5 bases and J drops 2 bases, leaving 13 bases in between. Systemically healthy Caucasian individuals from Russia, around 38 in total and aged roughly 6 to 100 years, were included as donors. Each donor gave ten milliliters of peripheral blood, collected into EDTA-treated Vacutainer tubes. Ficoll-Paque density-gradient centrifugation was used to isolate PBMCs, with at least 7 million per sample. Trizol reagent was used to extract total RNA from the PBMCs, yielding at least 6 micrograms per sample. The percentages of naive CD45RAhigh/CD27high T cells were determined by flow cytometry on a PBMC aliquot from every donor.

Library prep was done by 5' RACE. The run used an Illumina HiSeq 2500. A second roughly 6 to 12 cycle PCR used a sample-barcoded 5' primer and a J-beta primer mix. A unique molecular identifier was introduced onto each TCR beta cDNA molecule by a template-switch 5' adaptor carrying 12 random nucleotides. At least 3 million CDR3-containing paired-end reads were obtained from each sample. All of the RNA was converted into first-strand cDNA using the Mint cDNA synthesis kit, with a TRBC-specific oligonucleotide serving as the primer. Following uracil-DNA glycosylase treatment, all cDNA underwent a first 18-cycle PCR with the universal primers M1SS and BC2_uni_R. Concerning the study's data processing: Normalization of each sample was performed by random selection of 1 million high-quality reads, each carrying a distinct molecular identifier. Instead of being binned into consensus sequences, reads that shared molecular identifiers were thrown out. CDR3 identification, clonotype clustering and error correction used MiTCR with a Q25 quality threshold and the strictest error-elimination algorithm. A nonparametric unseen species model with Euler transformation was used to estimate a lower bound on total TCR beta diversity. TCRdb cleaned the public reads at Q25 with fastp, built clones with MiXCR and kept in-frame beta chains. Each CDR3 protein gets just one entry, which takes the most common genes and DNA from the rows behind it. TCRdb, not the authors, supplied the V and J calls. Recorded for this sample are 800,000 to 950,000 distinct CDR3 sequences; 29% of them occurred a single time. More than 8.5% of the sample lies in the top ten.

The sample was also reused in another study, on T cells of mothers and their children. Per that second paper: The donors were nine systemically healthy Caucasian individuals, made up of three mothers and their six children. cDNA synthesis consumed the entire amount of extracted RNA, loaded at approximately 1.5 ug RNA in each 15 ul reaction. In the second PCR, the M1S primer added sample barcodes and 2-4 random nucleotides. Over 9.5 million TCR beta CDR3 reads were obtained for each mother, and 2.5 million to 3 million reads were obtained for each child. Thymic selection similarly shapes TCR recombination output in related and unrelated pairs, with minor effect from inherited differences. Normalized repertoire overlap was always slightly but never significantly higher in related than unrelated mother-child pairs. No persistent microchimeric T cell clones were found, with a detection sensitivity of approximately 95 clones per million clonotypes. Deep NGS was used in the study to compare the TCR beta repertoires of mothers and children and to look for features that separate related mother-child pairs from unrelated individuals. On average, the children were approximately 11 +/- 4 years old, while the mothers were about 38 +/- 4 years old. After adapters were ligated using NEBNext reagents, the libraries underwent 100+100 nt paired-end sequencing on an Illumina HiSeq 2000. Mother and child libraries were prepared a month apart and sequenced in separate runs to prevent cross-contamination. For each donor, between about 450,000 and 2,300,000 distinct TCR beta clonotypes were identified. Naive TCR beta clonotypes were estimated from low-frequency clonotypes matched to each donor's FACS-determined naive share, without sorting.

The sequencing sample was made of blood. This chain joins TRBV5-6 to TRBJ1-2; matching of 5 bases hints at TRBD1 as the D gene. This clonotype was obtained from a woman in her thirties or forties in good health. The bases are TGTGCCAGCAGTCCCTTGGGGGGAAACTATGGCTACACCTTC. The resulting protein is CASSPLGGNYGYTF.